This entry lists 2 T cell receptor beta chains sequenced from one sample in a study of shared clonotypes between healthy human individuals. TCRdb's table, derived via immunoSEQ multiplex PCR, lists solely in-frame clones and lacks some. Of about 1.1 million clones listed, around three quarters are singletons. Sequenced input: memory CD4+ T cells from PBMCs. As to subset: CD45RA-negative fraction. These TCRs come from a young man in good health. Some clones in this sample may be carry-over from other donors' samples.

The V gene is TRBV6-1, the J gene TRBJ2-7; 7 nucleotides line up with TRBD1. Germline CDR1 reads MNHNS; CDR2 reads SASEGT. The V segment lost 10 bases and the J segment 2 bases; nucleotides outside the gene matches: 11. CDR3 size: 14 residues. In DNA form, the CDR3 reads TGTGCCACGGGTGACAGGGATCACACCTACGAGCAGTACTTC. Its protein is CATGDRDHTYEQYF.

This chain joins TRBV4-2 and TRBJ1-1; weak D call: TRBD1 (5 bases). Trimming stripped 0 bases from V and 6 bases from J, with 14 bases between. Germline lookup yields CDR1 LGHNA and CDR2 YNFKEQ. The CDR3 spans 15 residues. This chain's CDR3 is CASSQERGGFAEAFF. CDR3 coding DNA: TGTGCCAGCAGCCAAGAGAGGGGAGGGTTCGCTGAAGCTTTCTTT.